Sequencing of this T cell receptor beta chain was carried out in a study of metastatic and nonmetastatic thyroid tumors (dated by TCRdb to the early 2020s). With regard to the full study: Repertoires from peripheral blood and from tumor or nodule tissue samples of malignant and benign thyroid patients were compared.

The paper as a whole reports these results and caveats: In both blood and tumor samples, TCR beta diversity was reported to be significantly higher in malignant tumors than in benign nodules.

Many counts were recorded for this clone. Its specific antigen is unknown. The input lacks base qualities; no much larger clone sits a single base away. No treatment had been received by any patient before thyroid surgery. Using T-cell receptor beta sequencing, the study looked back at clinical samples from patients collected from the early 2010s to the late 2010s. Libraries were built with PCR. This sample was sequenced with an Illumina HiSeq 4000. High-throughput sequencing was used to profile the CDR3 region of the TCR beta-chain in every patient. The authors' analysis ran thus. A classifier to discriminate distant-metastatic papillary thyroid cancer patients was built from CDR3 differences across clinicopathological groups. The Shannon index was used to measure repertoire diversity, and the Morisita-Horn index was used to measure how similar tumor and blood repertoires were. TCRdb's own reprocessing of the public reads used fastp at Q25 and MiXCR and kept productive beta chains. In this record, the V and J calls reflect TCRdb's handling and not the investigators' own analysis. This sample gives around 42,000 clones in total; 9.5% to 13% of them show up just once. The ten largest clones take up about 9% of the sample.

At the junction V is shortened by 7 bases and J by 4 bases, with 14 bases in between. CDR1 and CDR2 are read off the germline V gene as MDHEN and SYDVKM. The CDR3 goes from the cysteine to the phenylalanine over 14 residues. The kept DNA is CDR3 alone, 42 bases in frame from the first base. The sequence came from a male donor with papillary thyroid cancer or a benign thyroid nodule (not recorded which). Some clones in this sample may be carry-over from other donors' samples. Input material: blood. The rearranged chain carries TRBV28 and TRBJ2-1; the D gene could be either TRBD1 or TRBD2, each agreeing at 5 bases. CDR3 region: CASTRGVAYNEQFF. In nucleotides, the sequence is TGTGCCAGCACCCGAGGGGTCGCGTACAATGAGCAGTTCTTC. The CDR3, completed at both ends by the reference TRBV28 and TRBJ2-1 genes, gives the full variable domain DVKVTQSSRYLVKRTGEKVFLECVQDMDHENMFWYRQDPGLGLRLIYFSYDVKMKEKGDIPEGYSVSREKKERFSLILESASTNQTSMYLCASTRGVAYNEQFFGPGTRLTVL.